One sample yielded the 23 T cell receptor beta chains listed below, sequenced in a study of blood T cell repertoires in COVID-19. Sequencing used immunoSEQ multiplex PCR; TCRdb keeps in-frame clones, though not all of them. The repertoire consists of more than 200,000 clones, with about 85% occurring once and the leading ten covering approximately 8%. Material for sequencing was peripheral blood. The receptor set was obtained from a woman of 80 years or more with acute or convalescent COVID-19.

The V call is TRBV13, the J call TRBJ2-3; TRBD1 matches 9 bases. CDR1 is PRHDT and CDR2 is FYEKMQ in the germline V gene (reference sequence). The V and J ends lost 5 bases and 6 bases, in that order; junction bases with no gene match: 9. CDR3 length equals 15 residues. The CDR3 DNA reads TGTGCCAGCAGCGTTCCGGGACAGGGTCGTGATACGCAGTATTTT. As protein: CASSVPGQGRDTQYF.

This chain connects TRBV27 to TRBJ1-1, with D maybe TRBD1 (5 bases). The CDR3 covers 15 residues. The V end lost 2 bases, the J end lost 5 bases, and 15 bases lay between the germline ends. Germline-derived CDR1 and CDR2 are MNHEY and SMNVEV (reference sequence). This chain's CDR3 is CASSLSGQGRTEAFF. Here the CDR3 DNA reads TGTGCCAGCAGTTTAAGTGGGCAGGGAAGGACTGAAGCTTTCTTT.

This chain connects TRBV19 to TRBJ1-3, with a weak D call TRBD1 (5 bases). Per germline, CDR1 LNHDA and CDR2 SQIVND (reference sequence). The CDR3 sequence is 13 residues long. V lost 11 bases, J lost 0 bases, and 11 bases lay in between. This CDR3 is CAAAGNSGNTIYF. CDR3 coding DNA: TGTGCCGCCGCAGGGAACTCTGGAAACACCATATATTTT.

This clone occurred once. V is TRBV5-1 and J is TRBJ2-1; the match to TRBD2 covers 9 bases. CDR1 is SGHRS, CDR2 YFSETQ, per germline. V shed 1 base and J 10 bases; nucleotides not matched to a gene: 12. CDR3 length: 16 residues. CDR3 DNA: TGCGCCAGCAGCTTGCGGCAGCGGGAGGAACCGGGCGAGCAGTTCTTC. Translating gives CASSLRQREEPGEQFF.

The rearrangement uses TRBV7-6 and TRBJ2-2; 10 nucleotides line up with TRBD2. The germline CDR1 and CDR2 sequences are SGHVS and FNYEAQ. The CDR3 spans 16 residues. J was trimmed by 4 bases and V by 2 bases; bases with no gene match: 4. The DNA for the CDR3 is TGTGCCAGCAGCTTACAAGCGGGGGGGATCACCGGGGAGCTGTTTTTT. It encodes CASSLQAGGITGELFF.

V usage is TRBV4-1 and J usage is TRBJ1-2; maybe TRBD1 (6 bases). V gave up 1 base and J gave up 2 bases, with 20 bases separating them. There are 18 residues in the CDR3. Germline CDR1 MGHRA, CDR2 YSYEKL. CDR3 protein: CASSQVNGGRFLNYGYTF. CDR3 coding DNA: TGCGCCAGCAGCCAAGTTAATGGGGGCAGGTTTTTGAACTATGGCTACACCTTC.

For the CDR3, the DNA is TGTGCCAGCACCAATGTGGAGGCAGCTATTACCACCGTCTATGGCTACACCTTC. It encodes CASTNVEAAITTVYGYTF. This chain links TRBV18 with TRBJ1-2; D remains unclear. The V and J ends lost 8 bases and 4 bases respectively, with 29 bases between them. Per germline, CDR1 KGHSH and CDR2 LQKENI. The CDR3 length is 18 residues.

As for this clone: At the DNA level, this CDR3 is encoded by other sequences in the same sample as well. This chain links TRBV5-1 with TRBJ1-2; 7 bases align to TRBD1. J was trimmed by 3 bases and V by 0 bases; bases with no gene match: 2. Germline V gives CDR1 SGHRS, CDR2 YFSETQ. This CDR3 spans 14 amino acids. CDR3 sequence (DNA): TGCGCCAGCAGCTTGGGGCAGGGGGACTATGGCTACACCTTC. It yields the protein CASSLGQGDYGYTF. Looking up the rest from reference TRBV5-1 and TRBJ1-2 gives the full variable domain: KAGVTQTPRYLIKTRGQQVTLSCSPISGHRSVSWYQQTPGQGLQFLFEYFSETQRNKGNFPGRFSGRQFSNSRSEMNVSTLELGDSALYLCASSLGQGDYGYTFGSGTRLTVV.

The chain joins TRBV11-2 to TRBJ2-5; TRBD2 matches at 9 bases. The V segment lost 3 bases and the J segment 5 bases; nucleotides outside the gene matches: 10. Germline V lookup: CDR1 SGHAT, CDR2 FQNNGV. The CDR3 runs 16 residues. The CDR3 loop reads CASSFAGGFVGETQYF. In nucleotides, the CDR3 is TGTGCCAGCAGCTTTGCGGGGGGGTTCGTCGGGGAGACCCAGTACTTC.

V and J are TRBV15 and TRBJ2-2; 8 nucleotides align to TRBD1. The germline V gene encodes CDR1 LNHNV and CDR2 YYDKDF (reference sequence). This CDR3 contains 16 residues. The trim removed 6 bases at V and 1 base at J, leaving 7 bases unmatched. CDR3 DNA sequence: TGTGCCACCAGTCCCGCTGGGACAGGGAACACCGGGGAGCTGTTTTTT. It yields the protein CATSPAGTGNTGELFF.

The genes are TRBV19 and TRBJ1-6; TRBD1 agrees at 8 bases. V lost 5 bases, J lost 6 bases, and 6 bases stayed unmatched. The CDR3 length is 15 residues. Germline V gene lookup returns CDR1 LNHDA and CDR2 SQIVND (reference sequence). CDR3 bases: TGTGCCAGTAGTGCGACAGGGGTCAGTAATTCACCCCTCCACTTT. It encodes CASSATGVSNSPLHF.

The rearrangement links TRBV6-5 to TRBJ1-3; TRBD1 might be the D (5 bases). Per germline, CDR1 MNHEY and CDR2 SVGAGI. V was clipped by 4 bases and J by 0 bases, with 13 bases between them. This CDR3 region has 16 residues. The CDR3, as DNA: TGTGCCAGCAGTTCCACAACAGGCACCTCTGGAAACACCATATATTTT. Protein sequence: CASSSTTGTSGNTIYF.

This clone came up a few times. The chain is built from TRBV2 and TRBJ1-5; possible D gene TRBD1, 5 bases. Germline CDR1 and CDR2: SNHLY and FYNNEI. The CDR3 covers 15 residues. V gave up 1 base and J gave up 2 bases, with 9 bases separating them. Here the CDR3 DNA reads TGTGCCAGCAGTGAAGGTGGAGGGGGCAATCAGCCCCAGCATTTT. Its translation is CASSEGGGGNQPQHF.

This clone showed up just a few times. V usage is TRBV12-3 or TRBV12-4 and J usage is TRBJ2-7; no firm D call. Deletions cut 5 bases from V and 7 bases from J, with 15 bases between. This CDR3 has 13 residues. The CDR3 loop reads CASSLNPGYEQYF. CDR3 coding DNA: TGTGCCAGCAGTCTGAACCCCGGTTATGAGCAGTACTTC.

This chain uses TRBV5-6 with TRBJ2-3; 8 nucleotides align to TRBD2. The junction had 6 bases not matched to a gene; V was cut back by 5 bases and J by 7 bases. Germline CDR1 SGHDT, CDR2 YYEEEE. There are 13 residues in the CDR3. CDR3 sequence reads: CASSDAGGHTQYF. As DNA, the CDR3 is TGTGCCAGCAGTGATGCGGGAGGTCATACGCAGTATTTT.

This sequence joins TRBV7-9 and TRBJ1-2; D possibly corresponds to TRBD1 (5 bases). CDR1 and CDR2 from the germline V gene are SEHNR and FQNEAQ (reference sequence). The CDR3 loop spans 13 amino acids. The V and J ends lost 3 bases and 6 bases respectively, with 11 bases between them. CDR3 DNA: TGTGCCAGCAGCTTTAGGGGCCTCGATGGCTACACCTTC. Residues: CASSFRGLDGYTF.

This clone was seen a few times. J is TRBJ1-4 and V is TRBV12-3 or TRBV12-4, with a weak D call TRBD1 (5 bases). This CDR3 comprises 12 residues. The ends were cut back, 6 bases at V and 5 bases at J, with 7 bases in the middle. Here the CDR3 DNA reads TGTGCCAGCAGCCGACAGAATGAAAAACTGTTTTTT. Its translation: CASSRQNEKLFF.

This clone appeared once. The V and J genes are TRBV19 and TRBJ2-1; 16 nucleotides align to TRBD2. The V gene end was trimmed by 8 bases and the J gene end by 4 bases; junction bases not matched to a gene: 5. The length of the CDR3 is 16 residues. The germline V gene has CDR1 LNHDA and CDR2 SQIVND (reference sequence). CDR3 sequence reads: CASCGGLAGGYNEQFF. The CDR3 DNA is TGTGCCAGTTGTGGGGGACTAGCGGGAGGGTACAATGAGCAGTTCTTC. The full variable domain, with the rest looked up from reference TRBV19 and TRBJ2-1, is DGGITQSPKYLFRKEGQNVTLSCEQNLNHDAMYWYRQDPGQGLRLIYYSQIVNDFQKGDIAEGYSVSREKKESFPLTVTSAQKNPTAFYLCASCGGLAGGYNEQFFGPGTRLTVL.

V and J are TRBV5-1 and TRBJ2-2; 10 bases match TRBD2. Losses at the gene ends were 0 bases for V and 7 bases for J; bases not matched to a gene: 6. Germline CDR1 SGHRS, CDR2 YFSETQ. The CDR3 consists of 16 residues. CDR3 residues: CASSLASGGANGELFF. In DNA form, the CDR3 reads TGCGCCAGCAGCTTGGCCAGCGGGGGGGCGAACGGGGAGCTGTTTTTT.

This clone was observed a few times. The rearrangement joins TRBV30 to TRBJ2-3, with 9 bases matching TRBD1. The junction had 3 bases not matched to a gene; V was cut back by 2 bases and J by 3 bases. This CDR3 comprises 14 residues. CDR1 GTSNPN and CDR2 SVGIG come from the germline V gene (reference sequence). The CDR3 DNA sequence: TGTGCCTGGAGTCTGGGGACAGGGACAGATACGCAGTATTTT. Encoded protein: CAWSLGTGTDTQYF.

The chain uses TRBV3-1 (or the pseudogene TRBV3-2) and TRBJ1-1, with D maybe TRBD1 (5 bases). The CDR3 runs to 15 residues. Germline CDR1 LGHDT, CDR2 YNNKEL (reference sequence). Trimming removed 3 bases at V and 11 bases at J, with 22 bases between. In nucleotides, the CDR3 is TGTGCCAGCAGCCACCAGGGCAGCTTTGGGAAGAGTGCTTTCTTT. It encodes CASSHQGSFGKSAFF.

This clone was seen once. The CDR3 nucleotides are TGTGCCAGCTCAGGGACAAATTCACCCCTCCACTTT. This encodes CASSGTNSPLHF. The rearrangement joins TRBV18 to TRBJ1-6; tentative D call: TRBD1 (6 bases). Germline V CDR1 and CDR2: KGHSH, LQKENI. Trimming took off 5 bases at V and 7 bases at J, with 6 bases between the two ends. CDR3 length: 12 residues.

The rearrangement joins TRBV3-1 (or the pseudogene TRBV3-2) to TRBJ2-6; 9 bases map to TRBD1. Germline CDR1 and CDR2: LGHDT and YNNKEL (reference sequence). The CDR3 length is 15 residues. The junction had 4 bases not matched to a gene; V was cut back by 6 bases and J by 4 bases. The CDR3 DNA follows: TGTGCCAGCAGTACAGGGGGCGACGGGGCCAACGTCCTGACTTTC. Translating gives CASSTGGDGANVLTF.